This TCR beta chain comes out of a study of beta chain features in type 1 diabetes. Study-wide background: Age and gender were similar between patients and healthy donors, as were cell yields. Sorted cells examined across all samples numbered roughly 99,000,000. Study conclusions and caveats: For Type 1 diabetes patients, all four CD4+ subsets carried TCRB CDR3s that were moderately but significantly shorter.

About this clone itself: Its matching antigen is unknown.

The authors reverse transcribed all of the isolated RNA, so sequencing captured expressed TCRB transcripts. The repertoire was sequenced with immunoSEQ multiplex PCR; TCRdb's copy has only in-frame clones and lacks some. Found here are hundreds of thousands of clones, roughly an eighth of them singletons; the top ten hold around 0.04%. The germline gives CDR1 GTSNPN, CDR2 SVGIG (reference sequence). This CDR3 spans 16 amino acids. The V end was cut by 0 bases, the J end by 4 bases, with 16 bases between. The sequencing sample was made of naive CD4+ T cells from blood. This chain links TRBV30 with TRBJ1-3, with D unclear. The sequence was collected from a man between 18 and 35 years old with type 1 diabetes. The CDR3 DNA follows: TGTGCCTGGAGTGTATTTCCCCTTACGCAGGGAAACACCATATATTTT. It encodes CAWSVFPLTQGNTIYF.